Included here is one T cell receptor (beta chain) sequence, with context. Its target is unknown. CDR1 SEHNR and CDR2 FQNEAQ come from the germline V gene (reference sequence). Germline trimming cut 4 bases from V and 4 bases from J; bases unmatched to any gene: 8. The CDR3 loop spans 16 amino acids. Researchers ran the PCR with 60 Vbeta and 13 Jbeta primers. Using immunoSEQ multiplex PCR, the repertoire was profiled, and TCRdb retains in-frame clones only, with some absent. Here the sample spans roughly 150,000 clones, 80% being singletons. The data were taken from a study of cytomegalovirus exposure and HLA in healthy donors. Points from the study as a whole: Some TCR beta chains (roughly 160 of them) were listed as cytomegalovirus-associated. Indistinguishable V segments such as TRBV6-2 and TRBV6-3 were excluded.

This chain uses TRBV7-9 with TRBJ2-1; 9 nucleotides line up with TRBD2. The receptor was derived from a male donor in good health and CMV-seronegative. The source material was PBMCs. In nucleotides, the CDR3 is TGTGCCAGCAGCTCTCCGGGACTAGCCGTTTACAATGAGCAGTTCTTC. Translation: CASSSPGLAVYNEQFF.